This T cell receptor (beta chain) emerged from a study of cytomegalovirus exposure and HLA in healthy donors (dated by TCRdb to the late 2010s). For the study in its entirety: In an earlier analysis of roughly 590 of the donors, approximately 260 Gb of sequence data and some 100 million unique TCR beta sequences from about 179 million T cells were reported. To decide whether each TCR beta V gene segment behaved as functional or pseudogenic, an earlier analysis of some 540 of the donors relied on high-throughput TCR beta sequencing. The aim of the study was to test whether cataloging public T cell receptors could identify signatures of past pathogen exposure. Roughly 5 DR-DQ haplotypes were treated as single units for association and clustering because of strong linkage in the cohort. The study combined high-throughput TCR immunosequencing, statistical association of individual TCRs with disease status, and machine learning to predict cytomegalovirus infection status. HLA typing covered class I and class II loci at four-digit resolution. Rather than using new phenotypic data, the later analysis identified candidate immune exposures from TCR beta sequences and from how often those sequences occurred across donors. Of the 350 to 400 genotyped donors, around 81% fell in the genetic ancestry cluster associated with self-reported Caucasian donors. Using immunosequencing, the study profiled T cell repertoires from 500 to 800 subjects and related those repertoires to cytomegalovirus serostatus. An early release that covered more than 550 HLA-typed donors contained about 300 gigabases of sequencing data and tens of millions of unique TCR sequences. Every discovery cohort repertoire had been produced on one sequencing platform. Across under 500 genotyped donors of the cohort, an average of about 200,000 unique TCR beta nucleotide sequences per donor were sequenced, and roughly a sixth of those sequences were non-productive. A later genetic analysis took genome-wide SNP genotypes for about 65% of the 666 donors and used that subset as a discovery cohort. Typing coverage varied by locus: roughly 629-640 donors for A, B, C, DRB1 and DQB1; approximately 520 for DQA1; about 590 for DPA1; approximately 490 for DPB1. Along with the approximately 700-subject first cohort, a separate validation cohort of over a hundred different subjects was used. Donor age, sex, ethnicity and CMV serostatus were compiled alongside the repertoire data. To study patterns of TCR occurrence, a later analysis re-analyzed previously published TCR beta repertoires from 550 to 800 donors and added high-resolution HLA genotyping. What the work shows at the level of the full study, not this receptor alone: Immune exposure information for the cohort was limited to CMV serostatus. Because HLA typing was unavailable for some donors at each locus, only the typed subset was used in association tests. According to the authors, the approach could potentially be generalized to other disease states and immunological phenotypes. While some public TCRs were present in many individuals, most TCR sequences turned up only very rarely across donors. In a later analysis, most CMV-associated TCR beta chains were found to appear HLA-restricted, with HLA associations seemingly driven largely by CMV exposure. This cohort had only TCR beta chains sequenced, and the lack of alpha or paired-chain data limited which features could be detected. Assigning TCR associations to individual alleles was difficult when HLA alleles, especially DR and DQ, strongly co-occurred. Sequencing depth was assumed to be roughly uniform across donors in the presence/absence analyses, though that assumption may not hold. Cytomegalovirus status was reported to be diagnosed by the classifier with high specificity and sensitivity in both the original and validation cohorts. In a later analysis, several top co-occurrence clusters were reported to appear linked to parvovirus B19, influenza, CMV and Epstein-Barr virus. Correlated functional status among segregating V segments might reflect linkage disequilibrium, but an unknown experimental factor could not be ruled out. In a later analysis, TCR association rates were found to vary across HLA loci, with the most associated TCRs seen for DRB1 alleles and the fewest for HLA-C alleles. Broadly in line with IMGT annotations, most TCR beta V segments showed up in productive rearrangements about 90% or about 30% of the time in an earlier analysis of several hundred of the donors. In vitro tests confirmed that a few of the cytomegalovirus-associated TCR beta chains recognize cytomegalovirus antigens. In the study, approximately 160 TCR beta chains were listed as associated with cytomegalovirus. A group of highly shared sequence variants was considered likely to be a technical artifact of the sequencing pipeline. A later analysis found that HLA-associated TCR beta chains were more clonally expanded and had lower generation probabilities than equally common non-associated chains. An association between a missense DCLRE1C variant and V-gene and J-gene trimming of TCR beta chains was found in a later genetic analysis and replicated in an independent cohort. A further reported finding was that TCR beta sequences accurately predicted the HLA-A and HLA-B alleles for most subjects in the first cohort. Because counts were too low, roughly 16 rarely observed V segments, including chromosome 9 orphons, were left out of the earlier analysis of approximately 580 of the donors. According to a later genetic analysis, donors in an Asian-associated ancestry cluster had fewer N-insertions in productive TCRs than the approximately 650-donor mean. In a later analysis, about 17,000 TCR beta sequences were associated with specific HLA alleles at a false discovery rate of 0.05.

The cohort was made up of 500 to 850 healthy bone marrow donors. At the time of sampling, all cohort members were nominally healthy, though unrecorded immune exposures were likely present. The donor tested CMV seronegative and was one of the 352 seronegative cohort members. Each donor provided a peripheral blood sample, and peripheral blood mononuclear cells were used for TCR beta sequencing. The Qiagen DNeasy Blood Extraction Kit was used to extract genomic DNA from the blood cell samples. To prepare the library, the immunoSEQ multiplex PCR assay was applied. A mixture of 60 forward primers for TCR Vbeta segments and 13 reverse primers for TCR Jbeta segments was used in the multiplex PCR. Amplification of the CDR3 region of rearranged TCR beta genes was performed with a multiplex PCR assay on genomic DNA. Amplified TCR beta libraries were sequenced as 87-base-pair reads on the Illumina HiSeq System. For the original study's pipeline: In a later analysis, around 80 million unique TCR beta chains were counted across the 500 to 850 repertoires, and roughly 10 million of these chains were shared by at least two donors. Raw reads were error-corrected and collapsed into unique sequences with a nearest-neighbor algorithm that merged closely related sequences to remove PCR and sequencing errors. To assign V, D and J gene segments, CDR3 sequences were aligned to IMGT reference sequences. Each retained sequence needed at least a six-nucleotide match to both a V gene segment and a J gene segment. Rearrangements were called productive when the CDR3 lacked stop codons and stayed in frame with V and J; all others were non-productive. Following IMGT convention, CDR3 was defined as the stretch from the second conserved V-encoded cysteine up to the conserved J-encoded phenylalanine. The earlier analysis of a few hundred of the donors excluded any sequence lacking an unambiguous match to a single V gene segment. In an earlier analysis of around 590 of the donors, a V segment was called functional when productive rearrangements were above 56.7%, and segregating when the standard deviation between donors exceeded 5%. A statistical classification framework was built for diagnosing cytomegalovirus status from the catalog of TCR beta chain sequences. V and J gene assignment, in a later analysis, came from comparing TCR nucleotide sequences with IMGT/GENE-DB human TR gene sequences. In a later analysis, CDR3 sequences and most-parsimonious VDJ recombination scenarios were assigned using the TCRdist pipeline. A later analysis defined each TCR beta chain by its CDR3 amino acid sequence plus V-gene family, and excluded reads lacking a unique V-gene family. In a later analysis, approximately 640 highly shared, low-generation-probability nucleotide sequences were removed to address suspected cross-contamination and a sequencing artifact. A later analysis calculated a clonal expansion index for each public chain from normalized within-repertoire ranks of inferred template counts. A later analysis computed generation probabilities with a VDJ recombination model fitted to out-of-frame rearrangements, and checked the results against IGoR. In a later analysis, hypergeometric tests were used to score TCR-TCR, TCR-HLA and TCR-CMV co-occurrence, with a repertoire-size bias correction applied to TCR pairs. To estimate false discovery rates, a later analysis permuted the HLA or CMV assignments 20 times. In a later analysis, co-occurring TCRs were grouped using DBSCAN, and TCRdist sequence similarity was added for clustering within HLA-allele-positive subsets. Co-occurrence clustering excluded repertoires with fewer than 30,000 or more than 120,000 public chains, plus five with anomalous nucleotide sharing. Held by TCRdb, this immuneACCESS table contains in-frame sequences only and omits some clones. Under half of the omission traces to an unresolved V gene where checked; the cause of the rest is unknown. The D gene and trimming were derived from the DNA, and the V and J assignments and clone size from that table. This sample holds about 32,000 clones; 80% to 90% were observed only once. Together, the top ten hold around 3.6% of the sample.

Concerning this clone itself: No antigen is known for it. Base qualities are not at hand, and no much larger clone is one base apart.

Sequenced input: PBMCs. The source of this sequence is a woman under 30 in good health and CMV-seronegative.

The CDR3 here reads CASSLSPGWNTGELFF. The DNA sequence reads TGTGCCAGCAGTTTATCTCCAGGATGGAACACCGGGGAGCTGTTTTTT. The rearranged segments are TRBV27 and TRBJ2-2; the D gene is unclear. The junction carries 9 bases between V and J, which are trimmed by 0 bases and 1 base respectively. The germline V gene (reference sequence) gives CDR1 as MNHEY and CDR2 as SMNVEV. The CDR3 contains 16 residues, cysteine and phenylalanine counted. Here the CDR3 DNA is all that survives: 48 bases in frame from base 1.